Listed here are 24 T cell receptor beta chains from one sample, sequenced in a study of T-cell reconstitution after alpha-beta-depleted transplantation in children. The antigens of these receptors remain unknown. Preparation of the TCRbeta library involved a method that used unique molecular identifiers. Each CDR3 protein is one row after TCRdb ran MiXCR on the PCR reads. The sample yields approximately 32,000 distinct CDR3 sequences, about 7% seen once. Regarding the study as a whole: Several hundred rapidly expanded clones from non-depleted graft cells reportedly supplied alpha-beta T cells about two months post-transplant.

The sequenced sample was peripheral blood, obtained 60 days after TCRalphabeta/CD19-depleted stem cell transplant. These receptors came from a child under three years old who had a stem cell transplant for acute myeloid leukemia, so the T cells may come from the graft donor.

There are many counts of this clonotype. CDR3 DNA sequence: TGTGCCAGCAGTGAAAAAACGTGGGGAACCTACAATGAGCAGTTCTTC. It translates to CASSEKTWGTYNEQFF. The V gene is TRBV2, the J gene TRBJ2-1, with D unclear. The V end was cut by 2 bases, the J end by 2 bases, with 13 bases between. This CDR3 spans 16 amino acids. CDR1 and CDR2 (germline): SNHLY, FYNNEI.

The sample holds many counts of this clonotype. V and J are TRBV9 and TRBJ2-7, with D perhaps assigned TRBD1 or TRBD2 (5 bases each). CDR3 length: 14 residues. Between the trimmed V and J ends, which lost 0 bases and 4 bases, there was a span of 11 bases. Germline assignment: CDR1 SGDLS and CDR2 YYNGEE. The CDR3 DNA reads TGTGCCAGCAGCGTAGCGGGGCCTGAATACGAGCAGTACTTC. Protein product: CASSVAGPEYEQYF.

This clonotype has ten or more counts. This chain links TRBV7-9 with TRBJ1-2; D perhaps matches TRBD1 (5 bases). V was trimmed by 5 bases and J by 7 bases, leaving 14 bases between them. This CDR3 has 13 amino acids. Germline CDR1 and CDR2: SEHNR and FQNEAQ (reference sequence). The DNA for the CDR3 is TGTGCCAGCAGCCCCCCCAGGGAGAGTGGCTACACCTTC. Amino acids: CASSPPRESGYTF.

There are many counts of this clonotype. The chain couples TRBV28 to TRBJ2-2; D gene uncertain. This CDR3 comprises 13 residues. Trimming stripped 3 bases from V and 6 bases from J, with 8 bases between. Germline assignment: CDR1 MDHEN and CDR2 SYDVKM. The CDR3 loop is CASSLYGPGELFF. The DNA of the CDR3 is TGTGCCAGCAGTTTGTACGGACCCGGGGAGCTGTTTTTT.

This clonotype has at least ten counts. V and J are TRBV2 and TRBJ2-7; D remains unclear. This CDR3 is built from 12 residues. Between the trimmed V and J ends, which lost 11 bases and 9 bases, there was a span of 20 bases. Germline CDR1 SNHLY, CDR2 FYNNEI. The CDR3 loop reads CAVYVLPNVQYF. The CDR3 coding sequence is TGTGCCGTATATGTTCTGCCTAATGTGCAGTACTTC.

This clonotype was counted many times. This chain joins TRBV7-9 and TRBJ2-7; 9 nucleotides agree with TRBD1. CDR3 length: 13 residues. Per germline, CDR1 SEHNR and CDR2 FQNEAQ (reference sequence). Trimming cost V 8 bases and J 3 bases; bases outside gene matches: 5. The CDR3 spells CASGDREIYEQYF. CDR3 in DNA: TGTGCCAGCGGGGACAGGGAGATCTACGAGCAGTACTTC.

The sample holds many counts of this clonotype. The chain is built from TRBV20-1 and TRBJ2-7; D unclear. The CDR3 has 14 amino acids. From germline, CDR1 is DFQATT and CDR2 SNEGSKA (reference sequence). Trimming removed 1 base from V and 0 bases from J, with 10 bases in between. The CDR3 region is CSARVRTDSYEQYF. The CDR3 DNA follows: TGCAGTGCTAGAGTTCGCACGGACTCCTACGAGCAGTACTTC.

This clonotype was seen many times. This chain joins TRBV5-5 and TRBJ2-1; D is possibly TRBD1 (6 bases). The germline V and J ends were trimmed by 0 bases and 3 bases, with 10 bases remaining between them. CDR1 and CDR2 (germline): SGHKS, YYEKEE (reference sequence). The CDR3 has 15 amino acids. The CDR3 bases are TGTGCCAGCAGCTTGGAGTTGGACAGCTACAATGAGCAGTTCTTC. Its protein is CASSLELDSYNEQFF.

This clonotype was recorded many times. The V gene is TRBV5-1, the J gene TRBJ1-1; 7 nucleotides match TRBD1. Germline V gene data show CDR1 as SGHRS and CDR2 as YFSETQ. CDR3 length: 11 amino acids. V shed 5 bases, J shed 5 bases, and the junction held 0 bases outside the gene matches. The CDR3 spells CASRQGTEAFF. The CDR3 region has the DNA TGCGCCAGCAGACAGGGGACTGAAGCTTTCTTT.

This clonotype appeared many times. V is TRBV11-2 and J is TRBJ2-3; 9 bases are a match to TRBD2. This CDR3 comprises 16 residues. J lost 4 bases, V lost 0 bases, and 5 bases had no gene match. Per the germline V gene, CDR1 is SGHAT and CDR2 is FQNNGV. The CDR3 DNA reads as TGTGCCAGCAGCTTAGAGGGCGGGGGGGCCTCAGATACGCAGTATTTT. Translation gives CASSLEGGGASDTQYF.

This clonotype was seen many times. This chain uses TRBV4-3 with TRBJ1-2; 9 bases are a match to TRBD1. This CDR3 spans 15 amino acids. V gave up 3 bases and J gave up 4 bases; unmatched junction bases: 6. CDR1 and CDR2 (germline): LGHNA, YSLEER. The CDR3 sequence is CASSQAGTGSYGYTF. The DNA for the CDR3 is TGCGCCAGCAGCCAGGCCGGGACAGGGAGCTATGGCTACACCTTC.

This clonotype turned up a few times. This chain uses TRBV25-1 with TRBJ2-7; 9 bases agree with TRBD1. The J segment lost 2 bases and the V segment lost 5 bases, leaving 4 bases of the junction unmatched. The CDR3 extends over 14 amino acids. CDR1 and CDR2 (germline): MGHDK, SYGVNS. CDR3 DNA: TGTGCCAGCAGTCCCGGGACAGGGACCTACGAGCAGTACTTC. Encoded protein: CASSPGTGTYEQYF.

This clonotype appeared a single time. The V and J genes are TRBV12-3 or TRBV12-4 and TRBJ2-1; D uncertain. The CDR3 length is 15 residues. Trimming removed 5 bases at V and 1 base at J, with 12 bases between. DNA for the CDR3: TGTGCCAGCAGTCCCTATTGGGGATCCTACAATGAGCAGTTCTTC. Translation gives CASSPYWGSYNEQFF.

This clonotype was seen repeatedly, ten times or more. This sequence joins TRBV28 and TRBJ1-1, with a weak D call TRBD1 (5 bases). The CDR3 is 17 residues long. In germline, CDR1 is MDHEN, CDR2 SYDVKM. V lost 1 base, J lost 5 bases, and 20 bases lay in between. DNA for the CDR3: TGTGCCAGCAGTTTATCGAAAGGGTGGAGGAAGGGGACTGAAGCTTTCTTT. Protein sequence: CASSLSKGWRKGTEAFF.

Ten or more counts support this clonotype. The chain carries TRBV13 and TRBJ2-7, with TRBD1 matching over 11 bases. The ends lost 4 bases at V and 0 bases at J; junction bases unmatched: 11. The CDR3 length is 18 residues. Germline CDR1 is PRHDT and CDR2 is FYEKMQ (reference sequence). The CDR3 region has the DNA TGTGCCAGCAGCTCCGGGACAGGGGGGACATCGATCTCCTACGAGCAGTACTTC. Its protein product is CASSSGTGGTSISYEQYF.

The chain uses TRBV3-1 and TRBJ2-2; 7 nucleotides line up with TRBD2. Germline CDR1 and CDR2: LGHDT and YNNKEL (reference sequence). With 8 bases clipped from V and 0 bases from J, the junction kept 15 bases outside the gene matches. The CDR3 runs to 18 residues. The DNA of the CDR3 is TGTGCCAGCTGTTTAGCGGGCGGAGTTGGTCCGAACACCGGGGAGCTGTTTTTT. Translated: CASCLAGGVGPNTGELFF.

The gene calls are TRBV2 and TRBJ2-7, with D unresolved. CDR1 and CDR2 from the germline V gene are SNHLY and FYNNEI. The CDR3 extends over 16 amino acids. The V end was cut by 5 bases, the J end by 1 base, with 18 bases between. The CDR3, as DNA: TGTGCCAGCAGTAGGTCAGTGTACCTAAAATCCTACGAGCAGTACTTC. As protein: CASSRSVYLKSYEQYF.

This clonotype was found many times. The DNA of the CDR3 is TGTGCCAGCAGAGACGGATCTACAGATACGCAGTATTTT. It yields the protein CASRDGSTDTQYF. V usage is TRBV7-8 and J usage is TRBJ2-3; D call uncertain. The germline gives CDR1 SGHVS, CDR2 FQNEAQ. The V gene lost 6 bases and the J gene lost 3 bases, with 10 bases spanning the gap. CDR3 length: 13 residues. Full variable domain (rest looked up from reference TRBV7-8 and TRBJ2-3): GAGVSQSPRYKVAKRGQDVALRCDPISGHVSLFWYQQALGQGPEFLTYFQNEAQLDKSGLPSDRFFAERPEGSVSTLKIQRTQQEDSAVYLCASRDGSTDTQYFGPGTRLTVL.

This clonotype was seen at least ten times. The chain carries TRBV12-3 or TRBV12-4 and TRBJ1-1, with a weak D call TRBD1 (5 bases). V was pared by 3 bases and J by 4 bases, with 6 bases between. CDR3 length equals 12 residues. This CDR3 is CASSFGATEAFF. The CDR3 bases are TGTGCCAGCAGTTTTGGGGCCACTGAAGCTTTCTTT.

At least ten counts were recorded for this clonotype. The chain links TRBV29-1 to TRBJ1-1; 7 bases align to TRBD1. Looked up from germline, CDR1 is SQVTM and CDR2 is ANQGSEA. After removal of 5 bases from V and 6 bases from J, the junction contained 3 bases not matched to a gene. The CDR3 has 11 amino acids. For the CDR3, the DNA is TGCAGCGTTCCACAGGGGCCTGAAGCTTTCTTT. It yields the protein CSVPQGPEAFF.

There are many counts of this clonotype. The chain recombines TRBV7-9 with TRBJ2-7; D may be TRBD1 (5 bases). Trimming took off 5 bases at V and 4 bases at J, with 18 bases between the two ends. The CDR3 has 15 amino acids. Germline CDR1 reads SEHNR; CDR2 reads FQNEAQ (reference sequence). The CDR3 spells CASSPEQGRGYEQYF. The CDR3 DNA follows: TGTGCCAGCAGCCCCGAGCAGGGAAGAGGATACGAGCAGTACTTC.

Many counts were recorded for this clonotype. The chain is built from TRBV6-4 and TRBJ2-3, with 7 nucleotides matching TRBD2. J lost 5 bases, V lost 0 bases, and 11 bases had no gene match. The CDR3 totals 17 residues. Per the germline V gene, CDR1 is MRHNA and CDR2 is SNTAGT. Here the CDR3 DNA reads TGTGCCAGCAGTGACTCGGGCAGCGGGATCGGGGTAGATACGCAGTATTTT. It yields the protein CASSDSGSGIGVDTQYF.

This clonotype was found many times. The rearrangement uses TRBV7-3 and TRBJ2-3; unclear D gene. CDR3 length: 13 amino acids. Germline CDR1 and CDR2: SGHTA and FQGTGA. V was trimmed by 4 bases and J by 2 bases, leaving 7 bases between them. CDR3 sequence: CASSSALTDTQYF. The CDR3 nucleotides are TGTGCCAGCAGCTCCGCCCTCACAGATACGCAGTATTTT.

Many counts were recorded for this clonotype. This chain links TRBV12-5 with TRBJ2-7, with TRBD1 matching 10 bases. The CDR3 runs to 16 residues. Germline V gene data show CDR1 as LGHNT and CDR2 as FRNRAP. The V and J ends lost 1 base and 3 bases, in that order; junction bases with no gene match: 6. DNA for the CDR3: TGTGCTAGTGGTTTGGACGTGGACAGGGGGAACTACGAGCAGTACTTC. Encoded protein: CASGLDVDRGNYEQYF. Drawing the rest from reference TRBV12-5 and TRBJ2-7, the complete variable domain is DARVTQTPRHKVTEMGQEVTMRCQPILGHNTVFWYRQTMMQGLELLAYFRNRAPLDDSGMPKDRFSAEMPDATLATLKIQPSEPRDSAVYFCASGLDVDRGNYEQYFGPGTRLTVT.